This TCR beta chain was profiled in a study of shared clonotypes between healthy human individuals (dated by TCRdb to 2018 to 2021). For context, the study as a whole: A few men and two women, aged 18 to 49 years, made up the cohort. The study deeply sequenced blood TCR repertoires of several healthy adults to estimate repertoire size and the extent of clonotype sharing between individuals. To increase sequencing depth and limit assay-specific biases, different laboratories used diverse techniques to prepare libraries and sequence TCR repertoires. Each donor's leukapheresis produced roughly between roughly 0.85 and 9.5 billion PBMCs.

Using the deep immunoSEQ assay, TCR CDR3 regions were amplified from genomic DNA by multiplex PCR. Extracted genomic DNA from each cell subset was spread evenly across all wells of several immunoSEQ 96-well plates, with each plate serving as a replicate. For unsorted PBMC, each replicate PCR was loaded with approximately 320 ng genomic DNA, equivalent to about 30,000 T cell genomes. Genomic DNA from unsorted PBMC was sequenced over ten immunoSEQ deep assay plates. The purified libraries were quantified using a Qubit 3.0 fluorometer, sized with a Bioanalyzer 2100, and then quantified again using the KAPA Library Quantification kit. Every immunoSEQ 96-well plate was sequenced on a dedicated single-read 150-cycle Illumina NextSeq 550 flow cell. Regarding the original processing steps: Because only junctional sequences without quality scores were contained in the immunoSEQ output, filtering matching that applied to full-length reads could not be performed. To assign V/J genes and CDR3, sequences were annotated using PyIR, a Python wrapper for IgBLAST v1.9, with IMGT germline references. Reads were removed for weak V/J assignments (E-value above 1e-6), missing CDR3, stop codons, out-of-frame junctions, or ambiguous translated residues. A V3J clonotype was defined by an identical inferred V gene, J gene, and CDR3 amino acid sequence. The percentage overlap between two repertoires was calculated by dividing the number of shared unique clonotypes by the size of the smaller repertoire. Three approaches were used to assess repertoire richness: RTK rarefaction, the Chao1 estimator, and Recon v2.1 estimates of unobserved clonotypes. Not all clones reach the TCRdb copy of this immuneACCESS table, which keeps in-frame sequences only. Checked studies attribute under half of the gap to unresolved V genes and leave the rest unexplained. V and J calls and clone size follow that table, whereas D and trimming were derived from the DNA. This sample lists about 460,000 clones; about 74% were detected once. Around 12% of the sample is held by the ten biggest clonotypes.

This clone has just one count. Its antigen is currently not known. No per-base quality is available; no much larger clone lies one base away. Results the study describes overall, beyond this receptor: Because the study included a small number of donors, the genetic and exposure-history diversity represented was limited. Sampling was restricted to blood, and TCR repertoires in tissues likely differ from the TCR repertoires found in blood. Pairwise subsampling led to the expectation that sequencing depth would affect the degree of clonotype sharing among donors.

V drops 1 base and J drops 1 base, leaving 11 bases in between. From the cysteine through the phenylalanine, the CDR3 covers 15 amino acids. Only the CDR3 DNA is retained, 45 bases long and in frame from the first base. The CDR1 and CDR2 encoded by the germline V gene (reference sequence) are LNHNV and YYDKDF. The donors were healthy, HIV-negative adults who had no recently reported acute infections or vaccinations. All donors were Caucasian adults living in Nashville, Tennessee, USA. For unsorted samples, some 87 million PBMCs were counted, and genomic DNA was extracted using the QIAamp DNA Blood Mini kit. Blood was obtained by leukapheresis, after which PBMCs were separated by Ficoll-Histopaque density gradient centrifugation and cryopreserved in liquid nitrogen vapor phase.

The clonotype originates from a woman aged 40 to 55 in good health. Some clones in this sample may be carry-over from other donors' samples. The sample comprised PBMCs. In this chain, TRBV15 is recombined with TRBJ2-7; the D gene is perhaps TRBD1 or TRBD2, each of them matching over 5 bases. The CDR3 reads as follows: CATSRGGLGSYEQYF. Read as DNA, the sequence is TGTGCCACCAGCAGAGGGGGGTTAGGATCCTACGAGCAGTACTTC.